This is a list of T cell receptor beta chains from one sample in a study of early T cells in non-severe SARS-CoV-2 infection. TCRdb redid the calling of the 5' RACE reads with MiXCR, one entry per CDR3 protein. The repertoire holds about 71,000 distinct CDR3 sequences, roughly 15% seen once, with approximately 4% in the top ten. The material sequenced was whole blood, taken at baseline. The origin of the receptors is an adult who was a healthcare worker with PCR-confirmed SARS-CoV-2 infection or an uninfected control (not recorded which). Both conserved end residues are part of each CDR3. The order of the fields is CDR3 length, V gene, D gene, J gene, clone size, CDR3 protein, CDR3 DNA. The D gene is left open where the match is weak. Only part of the rows carry a size: once, few, many, or a class if the clone is expanded.

14	TRBV28	TRBD1	TRBJ1-1	few	CASSLYGTGTEAFF	TGTGCCAGCAGTTTATATGGGACAGGCACTGAAGCTTTCTTT
12	TRBV20-1	TRBD1	TRBJ1-2	many	CSASRTGGGSTF	TGCAGTGCTAGCCGGACAGGGGGCGGGTCCACCTTC
16	TRBV6-6	-	TRBJ1-1	-	CASSPSQGFMNTEAFF	TGTGCCAGCAGCCCCTCACAAGGTTTCATGAACACTGAAGCTTTCTTT
16	TRBV3-1	TRBD2	TRBJ2-1	few	CASSPGTSGVYNEQFF	TGTGCCAGCAGCCCGGGGACTAGCGGAGTCTACAATGAGCAGTTCTTC
12	TRBV7-9	-	TRBJ1-1	many	CASSFGATEAFF	TGTGCCAGCAGCTTTGGCGCAACTGAAGCTTTCTTT
12	TRBV7-9	-	TRBJ1-1	-	CASRVVNTEAFF	TGTGCCAGCAGGGTAGTAAACACTGAAGCTTTCTTT
17	TRBV6-5	TRBD2	TRBJ2-1	few	CASSFQGTSGPYNEQFF	TGTGCCAGCAGTTTCCAGGGGACTAGCGGGCCCTACAATGAGCAGTTCTTC
17	TRBV5-1	TRBD2	TRBJ2-3	few	CASSQIAGGPRADTQYF	TGCGCCAGCAGCCAAATAGCGGGAGGGCCGAGGGCAGATACGCAGTATTTT
14	TRBV2	-	TRBJ2-5	-	CASKRLSREETQYF	TGTGCCAGCAAGCGTCTCAGTCGAGAAGAGACCCAGTACTTC
15	TRBV6-5	-	TRBJ2-1	-	CASRTVAVSLDEQFF	TGTGCCAGCAGAACGGTAGCGGTATCCCTGGATGAGCAGTTCTTC
15	TRBV5-4	-	TRBJ2-1	few	CASSSPRSPYNEQFF	TGTGCCAGCAGCTCCCCACGGTCCCCCTACAATGAGCAGTTCTTC
16	TRBV27	-	TRBJ2-7	-	CASSLSPGTHAYEQYF	TGTGCCAGCAGTTTATCGCCGGGGACGCATGCCTACGAGCAGTACTTC
15	TRBV6-5	-	TRBJ2-6	few	CASSYKLTGANVLTF	TGTGCCAGCAGTTACAAATTGACGGGGGCCAACGTCCTGACTTTC
11	TRBV7-8	-	TRBJ1-1	many	CASSTDREAFF	TGTGCCAGCAGCACCGACAGAGAAGCTTTCTTT
13	TRBV6-5	TRBD2	TRBJ2-7	-	CASSYTSDYEQYF	TGTGCCAGCAGTTATACTAGCGACTACGAGCAGTACTTC
13	TRBV6-1	-	TRBJ1-2	many	CASSEDRVQGYTF	TGTGCCAGCAGTGAAGATCGCGTCCAGGGCTACACCTTC
18	TRBV4-2	TRBD1	TRBJ1-2	-	CASSPRLLPGQGAYGYTF	TGTGCCAGCAGCCCTCGACTTCTCCCGGGACAGGGGGCCTATGGCTACACCTTC
12	TRBV6-6	-	TRBJ1-2	few	CASTPRGDGYTF	TGTGCCAGCACCCCCCGTGGGGATGGCTACACCTTC
15	TRBV20-1	TRBD2	TRBJ2-2	few	CSAKGTSGHTGELFF	TGCAGTGCAAAGGGGACTAGCGGCCACACCGGGGAGCTGTTTTTT
17	TRBV10-1	TRBD2	TRBJ2-7	-	CASRMVRETSGTYEQYF	TGCGCCAGCAGGATGGTTAGGGAGACTAGCGGCACCTACGAGCAGTACTTC
15	TRBV10-3	-	TRBJ2-7	many	CAISESAAKSLEQYF	TGTGCCATCAGTGAGTCAGCTGCCAAGTCTCTCGAGCAGTACTTC
18	TRBV7-9	TRBD1	TRBJ1-4	many	CASSEHSGTGGKNEKLFF	TGTGCCAGCAGCGAACATTCCGGGACAGGGGGCAAAAATGAAAAACTGTTTTTT
15	TRBV20-1	TRBD2	TRBJ2-3	few	CSARRLATSTDTQYF	TGCAGTGCTAGAAGACTAGCGACTAGCACAGATACGCAGTATTTT
15	TRBV18	-	TRBJ1-2	-	CASSPQSKRDYGYTF	TGTGCCAGCTCACCACAATCAAAAAGGGACTATGGCTACACCTTC
15	TRBV28	TRBD2	TRBJ2-2	many	CASSLSSGNGGELFF	TGTGCCAGCAGTTTGAGTAGCGGGAACGGCGGGGAGCTGTTTTTT
15	TRBV7-8	-	TRBJ2-1	-	CASSLIRNSYNEQFF	TGTGCCAGCAGCTTAATCAGGAACTCCTACAATGAGCAGTTCTTC
13	TRBV7-2	-	TRBJ2-4	-	CASSGPAKNIQYF	TGTGCCAGCTCCGGCCCAGCCAAAAACATTCAGTACTTC
15	TRBV20-1	-	TRBJ2-1	many	CSARDRQDYYNEQFF	TGCAGTGCTAGAGATCGACAGGACTACTACAATGAGCAGTTCTTC
16	TRBV5-1	TRBD2	TRBJ2-1	many	CASSLSSGSLYNEQFF	TGCGCCAGCAGCTTGTCTAGCGGGAGCTTGTACAATGAGCAGTTCTTC
14	TRBV18	TRBD1	TRBJ1-5	-	CASSGQGDNQPQHF	TGTGCCAGCTCGGGACAGGGGGACAATCAGCCCCAGCATTTT
12	TRBV20-1	-	TRBJ2-3	once	CSARLATDTQYF	TGCAGTGCTAGACTAGCGACAGATACGCAGTATTTT
17	TRBV21-1	-	TRBJ2-7	-	CASSSTQQGRSSYEQYF	TGTGCCAGCAGCTCTACACAACAGGGCAGAAGCTCCTACGAGCAGTACTTC
13	TRBV20-1	-	TRBJ2-7	-	CSAFRQAFSEQYF	TGCAGTGCTTTCCGACAGGCTTTCTCCGAGCAGTACTTC
11	TRBV12-3/TRBV12-4	-	TRBJ2-1	many	CASRRGNEQFF	TGTGCCAGCAGGAGGGGGAATGAGCAGTTCTTC
15	TRBV18	-	TRBJ2-5	few	CASSPSGTSKETQYF	TGTGCCAGCTCACCCTCCGGGACGTCGAAAGAGACCCAGTACTTC
14	TRBV5-1	-	TRBJ2-7	many	CASRATAFSYEQYF	TGCGCCAGCCGCGCCACAGCGTTCTCCTACGAGCAGTACTTC
16	TRBV7-8	-	TRBJ2-2	few	CASTPGRKTNTGELFF	TGTGCCAGCACTCCCGGACGGAAGACGAACACCGGGGAGCTGTTTTTT
15	TRBV4-1	-	TRBJ2-1	few	CASSLTGARAPEQFF	TGCGCCAGCAGCCTAACTGGAGCCAGGGCTCCGGAGCAGTTCTTC
14	TRBV10-3	TRBD1	TRBJ2-4	few	CAIGGSDRENIQYF	TGTGCCATCGGGGGCTCGGACAGGGAAAACATTCAGTACTTC
16	TRBV24-1	-	TRBJ2-1	-	CATSASLASSYNEQFF	TGTGCCACCAGTGCCTCACTTGCGAGCTCCTACAATGAGCAGTTCTTC
12	TRBV2	TRBD2	TRBJ2-5	few	CASRGLVETQYF	TGTGCCAGCAGAGGACTAGTAGAGACCCAGTACTTC
11	TRBV29-1	-	TRBJ2-2	-	CSVVNTGELFF	TGCAGCGTAGTAAACACCGGGGAGCTGTTTTTT
15	TRBV9	-	TRBJ2-6	-	CASNPGVSGANVLTF	TGTGCCAGCAACCCCGGGGTCTCTGGGGCCAACGTCCTGACTTTC
13	TRBV19	-	TRBJ2-1	-	CATKGAGDNEQFF	TGTGCCACCAAAGGGGCAGGAGACAATGAGCAGTTCTTC
14	TRBV29-1	TRBD1	TRBJ2-2	few	CSARGTGSTGELFF	TGCAGCGCCCGCGGGACAGGCAGCACCGGGGAGCTGTTTTTT
16	TRBV20-1	TRBD2	TRBJ2-3	few	CSARVPYAGEADTQYF	TGCAGTGCTAGAGTCCCCTACGCGGGAGAAGCAGATACGCAGTATTTT
15	TRBV5-1	-	TRBJ2-3	few	CACSLSGAHTDTQYF	TGCGCCTGCAGCTTATCCGGGGCCCACACAGATACGCAGTATTTT
14	TRBV2	-	TRBJ1-4	many	CASSEHSYNEKLFF	TGTGCCAGCAGTGAACACAGTTATAATGAAAAACTGTTTTTT
13	TRBV27	-	TRBJ2-7	-	CASSFQGNHEQYF	TGTGCCAGCAGTTTCCAGGGGAACCACGAGCAGTACTTC